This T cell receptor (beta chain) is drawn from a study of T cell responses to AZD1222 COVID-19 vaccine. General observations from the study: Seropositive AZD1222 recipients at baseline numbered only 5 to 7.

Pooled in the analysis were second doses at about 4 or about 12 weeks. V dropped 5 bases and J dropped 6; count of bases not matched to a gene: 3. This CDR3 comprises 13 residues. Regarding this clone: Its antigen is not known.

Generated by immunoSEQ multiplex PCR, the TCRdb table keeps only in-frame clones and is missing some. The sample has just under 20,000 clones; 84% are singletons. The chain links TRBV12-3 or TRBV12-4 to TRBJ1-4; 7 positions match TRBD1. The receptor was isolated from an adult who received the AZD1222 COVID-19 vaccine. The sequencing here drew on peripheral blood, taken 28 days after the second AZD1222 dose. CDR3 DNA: TGTGCCAGCAGTCGGGACAGTTATGAAAAACTGTTTTTT. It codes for CASSRDSYEKLFF.